The subject of this entry is one T cell receptor (beta chain). Its antigen is still unknown. This entry belongs to a study of CD8 T cells in ankylosing spondylitis. Study-wide points: Disease-linked clones reportedly concentrated significantly in matched ankylosing spondylitis synovial fluid. With a CD8+ phenotype, disease-linked clones were relatively rare in peripheral blood.

Libraries for TCR beta were made by quantitative 5'-RACE with molecular barcodes. TCRdb re-analysed the 5' RACE reads in MiXCR, keeping a single row per CDR3 protein. The data show 300,000 to 400,000 distinct CDR3 sequences, roughly 14% seen once. Germline CDR1 reads SGHTA; CDR2 reads FQGNSA. The J segment lost 2 bases and the V segment lost 5 bases, leaving 5 bases of the junction unmatched. CDR3 length: 15 amino acids. Input material: blood, either unsorted or a sorted T cell fraction (not recorded which). This receptor was obtained from a male donor with ankylosing spondylitis or in good health (not recorded which). This chain uses TRBV7-2 with TRBJ2-5; 10 bases agree with TRBD2. The CDR3 spells CASSPQRGGQETQYF. The DNA for the CDR3 is TGTGCCAGCAGCCCCCAGCGGGGGGGACAAGAGACCCAGTACTTC. Using reference TRBV7-2 and TRBJ2-5 for the parts outside the CDR3, the full variable domain is GAGVSQSPSNKVTEKGKDVELRCDPISGHTALYWYRQSLGQGLEFLIYFQGNSAPDKSGLPSDRFSAERTGGSVSTLTIQRTQQEDSAVYLCASSPQRGGQETQYFGPGTRLLVL.